This is a list of T cell receptor beta chains from one sample in a study of blood T cell repertoires in COVID-19. Here immunoSEQ multiplex PCR was the method, and the copy in TCRdb shows in-frame clones only, minus some. The table records some 130,000 clones, around nine tenths of them present only once. What was sequenced was peripheral blood. These receptors came from a woman aged 70-85 years with COVID-19, enrolled during active disease. The CDR3 runs from the conserved cysteine through the conserved F or W. The D gene is left open where the match is weak. The listing skips clone size in some rows; elsewhere it reads once, few, many or a size class.

NA | TRBJ2-7 | TRBV6-2/TRBV6-3 | NA | TGTGCCAGCAGTCGGGAGTCTGCGCAGTACTTC | CASSRESAQYF
NA | TRBJ1-4 | TRBV4-1 | TRBD1 | TGCGCCAGCAGCCAAGCCGGGACAGGGGCTGAAAAACTGTTTTTT | CASSQAGTGAEKLFF
NA | TRBJ2-5 | TRBV19 | NA | TGTGCCAGTATGTCACAGGGCCAAGAGACCCAGTACTTC | CASMSQGQETQYF
NA | TRBJ1-1 | TRBV5-1 | NA | TGCGCCAGCAGCTTGGGGACAGCGAATATGAACACTGAAGCTTTCTTT | CASSLGTANMNTEAFF
NA | TRBJ1-2 | TRBV28 | NA | TGTGCCAGCAAGATTGGCGGTTTCAACTACACCTTC | CASKIGGFNYTF
NA | TRBJ2-2 | TRBV20-1 | TRBD2 | TGCAGTGCTAGTAGCGGGGGGTTTTATCCCGGGGAGCTGTTTTTT | CSASSGGFYPGELFF
NA | TRBJ1-6 | TRBV10-1 | TRBD1 | TGCGCCAGCAGTGAGTTCCGACAGGGTAATTCACCCCTCCACTTT | CASSEFRQGNSPLHF
NA | TRBJ1-2 | TRBV28 | TRBD1 | TGTGCCAGCAGTCCCTGGGACAGCCTCTATGGCTACACCTTC | CASSPWDSLYGYTF
NA | TRBJ1-1 | TRBV5-1 | NA | TGCGCCAGCAGCTTGGGGGCAGGGCTCATGAACACTGAAGCTTTCTTT | CASSLGAGLMNTEAFF
NA | TRBJ2-2 | TRBV5-4 | TRBD2 | TGTGCCAGCAGCTTGGGACCCGGACTAGCGGGGTCAGGCGGGGAGCTGTTTTTT | CASSLGPGLAGSGGELFF
NA | TRBJ1-1 | TRBV18 | NA | TGTGCCAGCTCACCACGTAGGGTGAAGGAGGGCACTGAAGCTTTCTTT | CASSPRRVKEGTEAFF
NA | TRBJ1-6 | TRBV4-2 | TRBD1 | TGTGCCAGCAGCCAAAGGACAGGGGCCAATTCACCCCTCCACTTT | CASSQRTGANSPLHF
NA | TRBJ1-5 | TRBV6-2/TRBV6-3 | NA | TGTGCCAGCAGTTCCAAACAGGTCAATCAGCCCCAGCATTTT | CASSSKQVNQPQHF
NA | TRBJ2-7 | TRBV18 | TRBD2 | TGTGCCAGCTCACCCCGTAGCGGGGGCTCACCAGGGGAGCAGTACTTC | CASSPRSGGSPGEQYF
NA | TRBJ1-1 | TRBV2 | NA | TGTGCCAGCACCCACACGATGAACACTGAAGCTTTCTTT | CASTHTMNTEAFF
NA | TRBJ1-4 | TRBV6-5 | TRBD1 | TGTGCCATAGGAGGGGGCGGGGAAAAACTGTTTTTT | CAIGGGGEKLFF
NA | TRBJ1-4 | TRBV5-1 | NA | TGCGCCAGCAGCCCACGAGCGGAACATAATGAAAAACTGTTTTTT | CASSPRAEHNEKLFF
few | TRBJ2-1 | TRBV24-1 | NA | TGTGCCACCAGTGACGCTACAGGGTCCGGCTCCTACAATGAGCAGTTCTTC | CATSDATGSGSYNEQFF
NA | TRBJ2-3 | TRBV27 | TRBD1 | TGTGCCAGCAGTTTCCGGGACAGAATATCAGATACGCAGTATTTT | CASSFRDRISDTQYF
NA | TRBJ2-5 | TRBV28 | NA | TGTGCCAGCAGTATATCCGGAGGGGGGGAAGAGACCCAGTACTTC | CASSISGGGEETQYF
NA | TRBJ1-1 | TRBV10-1 | NA | TGCGCCAGCATGCTGGGCCGGGAAGGAGACACTGAAGCTTTCTTT | CASMLGREGDTEAFF
NA | TRBJ2-1 | TRBV11-3 | TRBD2 | TGTGCCAGCAGTGGTAGCGGGGGGAGCTCCTACAATGAGCAGTTCTTC | CASSGSGGSSYNEQFF
NA | TRBJ2-7 | TRBV2 | NA | TGTGCCAGCAGAGAAAATACAGAGTACGAGCAGTACTTC | CASRENTEYEQYF
NA | TRBJ1-6 | TRBV30 | NA | TGTGCCTGGAGTGTAGTTTGGGGCTACCAGACTAGGGGCTCCTATAATTCACCCCTCCACTTT | CAWSVVWGYQTRGSYNSPLHF
NA | TRBJ1-6 | TRBV9 | NA | TGTGCCAGCAGCGTTGGGTCCGCGGCATCTTTCCCCCTCCACTTT | CASSVGSAASFPLHF
NA | TRBJ1-5 | TRBV3-1/TRBV3-2 | NA | TGTGCCAGCAGCCAAGGGGCCTATCAGCCCCAGCATTTT | CASSQGAYQPQHF
NA | TRBJ2-4 | TRBV11-3 | TRBD1 | TGTGCCAGCAGCTTAGGCGGACAGGGTGGGAACATTCAGTACTTC | CASSLGGQGGNIQYF
NA | TRBJ1-5 | TRBV2 | TRBD1 | TGTGCCAGCGATACGGGACAGCTCAATCAGCCCCAGCATTTT | CASDTGQLNQPQHF
NA | TRBJ1-2 | TRBV5-6 | TRBD1 | TGTGCCAGCAGACCAACGACAGGGTTCTATGGCTACACCTTC | CASRPTTGFYGYTF
NA | TRBJ1-2 | TRBV6-1 | NA | TGTGCCAGCAGTGAAGCGGGACGGGCGCGGGGCTATGGCTACACCTTC | CASSEAGRARGYGYTF
NA | TRBJ2-7 | TRBV3-1/TRBV3-2 | NA | TGTGCCAGCAACCAAAAGGGCAGCAGGGCCACCTACGAGCAGTACTTC | CASNQKGSRATYEQYF
NA | TRBJ1-1 | TRBV19 | NA | TGTGCCAGTAGTATAGGTGAGGGTTTGAACACTGAAGCTTTCTTT | CASSIGEGLNTEAFF
once | TRBJ1-2 | TRBV3-1/TRBV3-2 | TRBD1 | TGTGCCAGCAGCCCGTTATTGCCAGGGGGCTACTATGGCTACACCTTC | CASSPLLPGGYYGYTF
few | TRBJ1-6 | TRBV7-8 | NA | TGTGCCAGCAGAGTTGCGGGGAGCTCCTATAATTCACCCCTCCACTTT | CASRVAGSSYNSPLHF
NA | TRBJ1-1 | TRBV21-1 | NA | TGTGCCAGCAGCAAAAAGCCTACCCTCATTAAGGCTTTCTTT | CASSKKPTLIKAFF
once | TRBJ2-5 | TRBV6-5 | TRBD1 | TGTGCCAGCAGGGAGGGACAGGTTACTCAGACCCAGTACTTC | CASREGQVTQTQYF